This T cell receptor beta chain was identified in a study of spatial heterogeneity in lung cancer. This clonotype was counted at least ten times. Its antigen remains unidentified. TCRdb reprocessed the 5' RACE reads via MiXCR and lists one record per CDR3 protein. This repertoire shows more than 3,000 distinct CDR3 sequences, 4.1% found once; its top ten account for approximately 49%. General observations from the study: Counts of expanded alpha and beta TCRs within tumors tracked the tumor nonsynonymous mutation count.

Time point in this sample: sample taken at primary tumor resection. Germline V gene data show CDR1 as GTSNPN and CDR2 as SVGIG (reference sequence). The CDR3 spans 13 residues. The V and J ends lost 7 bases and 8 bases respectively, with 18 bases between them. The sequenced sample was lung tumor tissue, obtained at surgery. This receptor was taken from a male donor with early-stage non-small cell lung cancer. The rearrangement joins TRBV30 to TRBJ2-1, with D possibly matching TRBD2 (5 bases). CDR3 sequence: CASQPDVRDEQFF. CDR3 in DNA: TGTGCCTCCCAACCCGACGTGAGGGATGAGCAGTTCTTC.